Here is one T cell receptor (beta chain) with its context. The antigen is undetermined. This sample is part of a study of cytomegalovirus exposure and HLA in healthy donors. Background on the study: Among the approximately 400 genotyped donors, 65% to 85% were placed in the Caucasian-associated ancestry cluster.

This CDR3 region has 13 residues. The V end was cut by 5 bases, the J end by 4 bases, with 11 bases between. Germline CDR1 and CDR2: MGHRA and YSYEKL. Findings and limits, study-wide: Researchers reported in a later analysis that common viral pathogens appeared linked to several top clusters. Previously analyzed data showed that most TCR beta V segments were productive at a frequency of about 87% or about 30%.

PCR primers comprised 60 Vbeta and 13 Jbeta primers. Generated by immunoSEQ multiplex PCR, the TCRdb table keeps only in-frame clones and is missing some. The sample has around 150,000 clones; less than 9.5% are singletons. Source material: PBMCs. This chain uses TRBV4-1 with TRBJ2-5; possible D gene TRBD1, 5 bases. This TCR derives from a male donor in good health and CMV-seronegative. The CDR3 here is CASSGQGRETQYF. The CDR3 DNA is TGCGCCAGCAGCGGGCAGGGCCGAGAGACCCAGTACTTC.